Listed below are T cell receptor beta chains from one sample, sequenced in a study of T cell repertoires in ileal Crohn's disease. TCRdb's copy holds only in-frame clones and misses some; the assay was immunoSEQ multiplex PCR. The repertoire consists of thousands of clones, with 75% to 85% occurring once and the leading ten covering about 13%. Sequencing was done on a sample of ileal tissue. These receptors came from an adult with Crohn's disease. The CDR3 runs from the conserved cysteine through the conserved F or W. D genes are given only for firm matches. Size values are once, few and many counts, or a class for expanded clones, and some rows have none.

- TRBJ1-3 TRBV4-2 - TGTGCCAGCAGCCAGCCAGGGTCACTAGGAAACACCATATATTTT CASSQPGSLGNTIYF
- TRBJ2-1 TRBV7-9 - TGTGCCAGCAGCCCTCGGGGTATTGAGCAGTTCTTC CASSPRGIEQFF
- TRBJ2-1 TRBV19 - TGTGCCAGTAGCCCTAGCGTTATGATTTCTTGGGGCAATGAGCAGTTCTTC CASSPSVMISWGNEQFF
- TRBJ2-2 TRBV28 - TGTGCCAGCAGTCGCCGACTGGGGATGAACACCGGGGAGCTGTTTTTT CASSRRLGMNTGELFF
- TRBJ2-3 TRBV27 - TGTGCCAGCAGTCTAGATCTTATGGGGACAGATACGCAGTATTTT CASSLDLMGTDTQYF
few TRBJ2-2 TRBV30 TRBD1 TGTGCCCACGTCAGACAGGGGAACACCGGGGAGCTGTTTTTT CAHVRQGNTGELFF
- TRBJ2-2 TRBV5-1 TRBD2 TGCGCCAGCAGCCCTAGTCTAGCGGGAGTCGGCACCGGGGAGCTGTTTTTT CASSPSLAGVGTGELFF
- TRBJ1-4 TRBV4-3 - TGCGCCAGCAGCCCATGGGGGGCCACTAATGAAAAACTGTTTTTT CASSPWGATNEKLFF
- TRBJ1-1 TRBV11-1 TRBD1 TGTGCCAGCAGCCCTAGGCAGGGGGCTCGTTTGAACACTGAAGCTTTCTTT CASSPRQGARLNTEAFF
- TRBJ2-5 TRBV28 TRBD1 TGTGCCAGCAGTTTTGGGGGACAGGGTAAAGAGACCCAGTACTTC CASSFGGQGKETQYF
- TRBJ1-2 TRBV30 - TGTGCCTGGAGTGGGGTATCCAGCAACTATGGCTACACCTTC CAWSGVSSNYGYTF
- TRBJ1-1 TRBV7-8 - TGTGCCAGCAGCCGATTTTCCGAGTCTAACACTGAAGCTTTCTTT CASSRFSESNTEAFF
- TRBJ1-4 TRBV29-1 - TGCAGCGTTGGCCGGAATGAAGATGAAAAACTGTTTTTT CSVGRNEDEKLFF
- TRBJ2-5 TRBV27 - TGTGCCAGCAGTCCCCTGAGGGTCCGCGGGGAGACCCAGTACTTC CASSPLRVRGETQYF
- TRBJ2-5 TRBV18 - TGTGCCAGCTCACCGTCGCAGGGAGTGGAGACCCAGTACTTC CASSPSQGVETQYF
- TRBJ2-1 TRBV19 TRBD2 TGTGCCAGTAGGAGGACTAGCGGGAGGAATGAGCAGTTCTTC CASRRTSGRNEQFF
- TRBJ2-7 TRBV6-4 - TGTGCCAGCAGATCCGGGACGATCTACGAGCAGTACTTC CASRSGTIYEQYF
- TRBJ2-1 TRBV11-1 - TGTGCCAGCAGCTCCCGGATAGCGGTGCGGAATGAGCAGTTCTTC CASSSRIAVRNEQFF
- TRBJ1-2 TRBV30 TRBD1 TGTGCCTGGAGTGTACCTTGGACAGGGGGCGATGGCTACACCTTC CAWSVPWTGGDGYTF
- TRBJ2-1 TRBV9 TRBD2 TGTGCCAGCAGCGTCGGGACTAGCCGCATTAGCAATGAGCAGTTCTTC CASSVGTSRISNEQFF
- TRBJ2-1 TRBV5-4 - TGTGCCAGCAGCTTGGACAGGGCGAGAAGCAATGAGCAGTTCTTC CASSLDRARSNEQFF
- TRBJ1-4 TRBV15 TRBD1 TGTGCCACCAGCGACCGGACAGGGGCCGGGGAAAAACTGTTTTTT CATSDRTGAGEKLFF
- TRBJ2-5 TRBV27 - TGTGCCACCCGTAGCGTACAAGAGACCCAGTACTTC CATRSVQETQYF
few TRBJ1-1 TRBV11-1 - TGTGCCAGCAGCTTAGGAGATAGTGGCGAAGCTTTCTTT CASSLGDSGEAFF
- TRBJ2-1 TRBV30 - TGTGCCTGGAGTGGGGTTCTAGTAGATGAGCAGTTCTTC CAWSGVLVDEQFF
- TRBJ1-3 TRBV6-4 - TGTGCCAGCAGCGCAGGGGCTGGAAACACCATATATTTT CASSAGAGNTIYF
- TRBJ1-2 TRBV14 - TGTGCCAGCAGTCCTTGGGGGGGCGCGATTCGGGGCTACACCTTC CASSPWGGAIRGYTF
once TRBJ2-7 TRBV6-1 - TGTGCCAGCAGCGAACCTAGTTACTCCTACGAGCAGTACTTC CASSEPSYSYEQYF
- TRBJ2-1 TRBV7-3 TRBD2 TGTGCCAGCAGCCTACTAGCGGGAGGGTACAATGAGCAGTTCTTC CASSLLAGGYNEQFF
- TRBJ1-5 TRBV2 TRBD1 TGTGCCAGCAGGGACAGGGTTAGCAATCAGCCCCAGCATTTT CASRDRVSNQPQHF
- TRBJ2-5 TRBV10-3 - TGTGCCATCGGTAAGGGAACAAACCAAGAGACCCAGTACTTC CAIGKGTNQETQYF
- TRBJ2-7 TRBV6-4 - TGTGCCAGCAATCGGGCTGGGCGGACCTACGAGCAGTACTTC CASNRAGRTYEQYF
- TRBJ2-1 TRBV5-1 - TGCGCCAGCAGCTCAAAACAGGGCTTCTACAATGAGCAGTTCTTC CASSSKQGFYNEQFF
- TRBJ1-2 TRBV20-1 - TGCAGTGCCCTCGAGAACCTTGGCTACACCTTC CSALENLGYTF
once TRBJ1-4 TRBV23-1 - TGCGCCAGCAGTCTGCCCCACCAGGGGACTAATGAAAAACTGTTTTTT CASSLPHQGTNEKLFF